Below, 19 T cell receptor beta chains from the same sample are listed, as sequenced in a study of blood T cell repertoires in COVID-19. Sequencing was performed with immunoSEQ multiplex PCR; in TCRdb, only in-frame clones are kept and a portion is missing. The sample holds 250,000 or so clones; about nine tenths are singletons and the top ten take around 2.9%. Sequenced: peripheral blood. The receptor source for this set is a woman between 25 and 40 years old with active or convalescent COVID-19.

The rearrangement uses TRBV18 and TRBJ1-1; 7 bases agree with TRBD1. From germline, CDR1 is KGHSH and CDR2 LQKENI. The CDR3 sequence is 15 residues long. J lost 5 bases, V lost 3 bases, and 9 bases had no gene match. CDR3 amino acids: CASSPSSDRDTEAFF. The CDR3 nucleotides read TGTGCCAGCTCACCCTCCTCAGACAGGGATACTGAAGCTTTCTTT.

The chain carries TRBV7-2 and TRBJ2-5, with D possibly TRBD1 on 6 matching bases. The germline gives CDR1 SGHTA, CDR2 FQGNSA. This CDR3 comprises 13 residues. V lost 4 bases and J 3 bases, leaving 9 bases between the germline ends. The CDR3 reads CASSSRQEETQYF. In DNA form, the CDR3 reads TGTGCCAGCAGCTCTCGACAGGAAGAGACCCAGTACTTC.

This chain joins TRBV6-5 and TRBJ1-2, with 9 bases aligning to TRBD1. Germline V lookup: CDR1 MNHEY, CDR2 SVGAGI. With 5 bases clipped from V and 4 bases from J, the junction kept 5 bases outside the gene matches. The CDR3 sequence is 14 residues long. CDR3 region: CASSPDRGGYGYTF. The CDR3 nucleotides are TGTGCCAGCAGTCCGGACAGGGGTGGCTATGGCTACACCTTC.

The rearrangement joins TRBV7-2 to TRBJ1-2; TRBD1 matches at 9 bases. The CDR3 contains 15 residues. After removal of 4 bases from V and 4 bases from J, the junction contained 7 bases not matched to a gene. Germline lookup yields CDR1 SGHTA and CDR2 FQGNSA. CDR3 sequence (DNA): TGTGCCAGCAGCTCGCCGGGACAGGGCATCTATGGCTACACCTTC. Residues: CASSSPGQGIYGYTF. The whole variable domain, filled in from reference TRBV7-2 and TRBJ1-2, reads GAGVSQSPSNKVTEKGKDVELRCDPISGHTALYWYRQSLGQGLEFLIYFQGNSAPDKSGLPSDRFSAERTGGSVSTLTIQRTQQEDSAVYLCASSSPGQGIYGYTFGSGTRLTVV.

This clone was seen a single time. This sequence joins TRBV6-1 and TRBJ1-2, with TRBD1 matching 9 bases. There are 16 residues in the CDR3. Germline V gene data show CDR1 as MNHNS and CDR2 as SASEGT. After removal of 3 bases from V and 0 bases from J, the junction contained 5 bases not matched to a gene. The CDR3 is CASSETWTGANYGYTF. The CDR3 DNA sequence: TGTGCCAGCAGTGAGACATGGACAGGGGCTAACTATGGCTACACCTTC.

The rearrangement links TRBV2 to TRBJ1-5; TRBD1 might be the D (6 bases). The CDR3 loop spans 14 amino acids. V lost 4 bases to trimming and J lost 6 bases, with 13 bases between them. Germline V gives CDR1 SNHLY, CDR2 FYNNEI. CDR3 DNA sequence: TGTGCCAGCAGTGTTGGTCAGGGGAGTCAGCCCCAGCATTTT. Encoded protein: CASSVGQGSQPQHF.

The rearrangement uses TRBV6-2 or TRBV6-3 and TRBJ2-1, with 12 positions matching TRBD2. Germline CDR1 MNHEY, CDR2 SVGEGT. This CDR3 contains 15 residues. Germline trimming cut 6 bases from V and 8 bases from J; bases unmatched to any gene: 8. CDR3 residues: CASSLLAGGGDEQFF. CDR3 DNA sequence: TGTGCCAGCAGCCTACTAGCGGGGGGAGGGGATGAGCAGTTCTTC.

The chain uses TRBV14 and TRBJ2-3; tentatively, D is TRBD2 (6 bases). This CDR3 spans 16 amino acids. V was clipped by 0 bases and J by 5 bases, with 15 bases between them. Germline V CDR1 and CDR2: SGHDN, FVKESK. The CDR3 DNA reads as TGTGCCAGCAGCCAAGATCTGGCGGGGCTAGGAGATACGCAGTATTTT. Its protein is CASSQDLAGLGDTQYF.

J is TRBJ1-5 and V is TRBV6-5, with a weak D call TRBD1 (5 bases). Trimming removed 5 bases at V and 3 bases at J, with 14 bases between. Germline V gene sequence: CDR1 MNHEY, CDR2 SVGAGI. This CDR3 contains 15 residues. Here the CDR3 DNA reads TGTGCCAGCAGTCCGAATAGACAGATCAATCAGCCCCAGCATTTT. Protein product: CASSPNRQINQPQHF.

This chain connects TRBV5-4 to TRBJ2-7; possibly TRBD2 for D (6 bases). Germline values: CDR1 SGHNT, CDR2 YYREEE (reference sequence). This CDR3 comprises 13 residues. Deletions cut 0 bases from V and 3 bases from J, with 7 bases between. In DNA, the CDR3 is TGTGCCAGCAGCTTGGGCGGGGACTACGAGCAGTACTTC. Translated: CASSLGGDYEQYF. The complete variable domain, with remaining parts taken from reference TRBV5-4 and TRBJ2-7, reads ETGVTQSPTHLIKTRGQQVTLRCSSQSGHNTVSWYQQALGQGPQFIFQYYREEENGRGNFPPRFSGLQFPNYSSELNVNALELDDSALYLCASSLGGDYEQYFGPGTRLTVT.

The V and J genes are TRBV7-9 and TRBJ2-7; D is perhaps TRBD1 (6 bases). V lost 5 bases to trimming and J lost 0 bases, with 11 bases between them. The CDR3 is 14 residues long. The germline V gene has CDR1 SEHNR and CDR2 FQNEAQ (reference sequence). The CDR3 here is CASSLETGSYEQYF. DNA of the CDR3: TGTGCCAGCAGCCTAGAGACAGGCTCCTACGAGCAGTACTTC.

The rearrangement joins TRBV6-1 to TRBJ2-7, with 7 bases lining up with TRBD1. The germline CDR1 and CDR2 sequences are MNHNS and SASEGT. Losses at the gene ends were 3 bases for V and 0 bases for J; bases not matched to a gene: 8. The length of the CDR3 is 16 residues. CDR3 sequence reads: CASSEAPTGISYEQYF. The CDR3 DNA sequence: TGTGCCAGCAGTGAGGCCCCGACAGGGATCTCCTACGAGCAGTACTTC.

The rearrangement uses TRBV5-1 and TRBJ2-2; TRBD1 matches 7 bases. The J segment lost 3 bases and the V segment lost 1 base, leaving 3 bases of the junction unmatched. The CDR3 covers 15 residues. CDR1 is SGHRS and CDR2 is YFSETQ in the germline V gene. The CDR3 bases are TGCGCCAGCAGCTTGCTCGGACAGGACACCGGGGAGCTGTTTTTT. It translates to CASSLLGQDTGELFF.

This clone was picked up one time. The genes are TRBV30 and TRBJ1-6; no reliable D call. Germline loops: CDR1 GTSNPN, CDR2 SVGIG (reference sequence). The CDR3 length is 14 residues. V shed 5 bases and J shed 0 bases, with 8 bases lying between them. CDR3 loop: CAWRGSSYNSPLHF. The CDR3 coding sequence is TGTGCCTGGCGGGGTAGCTCCTATAATTCACCCCTCCACTTT.

The J gene is TRBJ2-7, the V gene TRBV7-2; D is unresolved. The CDR3 length is 16 residues. V shed 1 base and J shed 0 bases, with 13 bases lying between them. Per the germline V gene, CDR1 is SGHTA and CDR2 is FQGNSA. The CDR3: CASSLVPPTVSYEQYF. DNA for the CDR3: TGTGCCAGCAGCTTAGTCCCCCCCACAGTCTCCTACGAGCAGTACTTC.

The CDR3 here is CASSYGRGQPQHF. In DNA, the CDR3 is TGTGCCAGTAGCTATGGTAGGGGGCAGCCCCAGCATTTT. The chain carries TRBV19 and TRBJ1-5; tentatively, D is TRBD1 (6 bases). The germline gives CDR1 LNHDA, CDR2 SQIVND (reference sequence). This CDR3 has 13 residues. Trimming removed 6 bases at V and 7 bases at J, with 13 bases between.

The CDR3: CASSLRLRAPRSNQPQHF. The CDR3 DNA follows: TGTGCCAGCAGCTTACGGTTGAGGGCTCCCAGGAGCAATCAGCCCCAGCATTTT. The gene calls are TRBV11-3 and TRBJ1-5; D is ambiguous. V dropped 2 bases and J dropped 1 base, with 18 bases sitting between them. The CDR3 contains 18 residues. Per germline, CDR1 SGHNT and CDR2 YENEEA.

This chain connects TRBV6-4 to TRBJ2-3; 9 nucleotides line up with TRBD2. Germline trimming cut 3 bases from V and 6 bases from J; bases unmatched to any gene: 7. The CDR3 sequence is 15 residues long. From germline, CDR1 is MRHNA and CDR2 SNTAGT. DNA of the CDR3: TGTGCCAGCAGTGAAAGGGCGGGGGGGCTTGATACGCAGTATTTT. Its protein is CASSERAGGLDTQYF.

V usage is TRBV2 and J usage is TRBJ1-5; D perhaps matches TRBD1 (5 bases). The CDR3 runs 15 residues. The V gene's germline CDR1 is SNHLY and CDR2 FYNNEI. V gave up 6 bases and J gave up 0 bases, with 12 bases separating them. The CDR3 DNA is TGTGCCAGCAGCGACCCAGGGATTAGCAATCAGCCCCAGCATTTT. As protein: CASSDPGISNQPQHF.